This TCR beta chain was retrieved from a study of Ad26.COV2.S vaccination and SARS-CoV-2 variants. About the research overall: The study gave Ad26.COV2.S intramuscularly, once or twice 56 days apart.

Whole-study results and caveats: Reported post-vaccination CD8+ and CD4+ T cell responses to spike showed substantial breadth.

Treatment meaning: over 15 received Ad26.COV2.S at low or high dose, single or two shots; about 5 received placebo; per-sample allocation not given. Vaccine and placebo recipients were sampled on day 63 after the first injection. Concerning this clone itself: Antigen unknown.

The table came from immunoSEQ multiplex PCR; TCRdb's copy has only in-frame clones and leaves some out. The sample contains about 480,000 clones, around 88% of which appear only once. The CDR3 has 14 amino acids. Germline V gene sequence: CDR1 MNHEY, CDR2 SVGAGI. Trimming pared 0 bases from V and 2 bases from J, leaving 5 bases between. The sequence came from a person aged 18-60 years who received the Ad26.COV2.S COVID-19 vaccine or a placebo. The J gene is TRBJ2-1, the V gene TRBV6-5; D ambiguous. The source material was peripheral blood, sampled in a trial of Ad26.COV2.S vaccine versus placebo. The CDR3 coding sequence is TGTGCCAGCAGTTACTCTGGGCCCTACAATGAGCAGTTCTTC. Protein sequence: CASSYSGPYNEQFF.